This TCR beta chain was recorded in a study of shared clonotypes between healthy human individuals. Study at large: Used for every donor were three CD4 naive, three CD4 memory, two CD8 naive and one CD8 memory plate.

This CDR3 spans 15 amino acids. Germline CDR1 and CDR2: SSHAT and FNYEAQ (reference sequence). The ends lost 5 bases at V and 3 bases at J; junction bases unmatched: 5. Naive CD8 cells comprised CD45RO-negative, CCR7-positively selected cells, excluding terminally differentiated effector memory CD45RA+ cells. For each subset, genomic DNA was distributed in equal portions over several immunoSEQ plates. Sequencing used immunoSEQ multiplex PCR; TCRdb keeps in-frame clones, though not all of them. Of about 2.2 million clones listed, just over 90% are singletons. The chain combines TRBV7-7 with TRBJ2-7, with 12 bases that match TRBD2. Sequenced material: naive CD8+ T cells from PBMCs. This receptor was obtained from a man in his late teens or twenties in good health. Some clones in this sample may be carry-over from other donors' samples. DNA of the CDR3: TGTGCCAGCAGCCCCGGACTAGCGGGATACTACGAGCAGTACTTC. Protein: CASSPGLAGYYEQYF.